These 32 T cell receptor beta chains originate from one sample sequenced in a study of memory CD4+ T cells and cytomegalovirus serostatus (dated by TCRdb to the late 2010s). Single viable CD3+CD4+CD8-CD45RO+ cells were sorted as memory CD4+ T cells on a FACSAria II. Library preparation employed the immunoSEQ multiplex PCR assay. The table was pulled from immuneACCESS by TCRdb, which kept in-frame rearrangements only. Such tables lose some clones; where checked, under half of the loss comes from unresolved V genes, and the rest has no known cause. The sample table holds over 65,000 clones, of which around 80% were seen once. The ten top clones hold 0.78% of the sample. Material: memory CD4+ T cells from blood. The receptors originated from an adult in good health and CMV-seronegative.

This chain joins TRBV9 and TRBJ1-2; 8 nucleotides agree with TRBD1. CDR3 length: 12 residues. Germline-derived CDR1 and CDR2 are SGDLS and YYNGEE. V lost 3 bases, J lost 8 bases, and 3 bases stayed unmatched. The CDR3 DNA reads TGTGCCAGCAGCGGACGGACAGGGGGCTACACCTTC. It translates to CASSGRTGGYTF.

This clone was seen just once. This chain's CDR3 is CASTSTVSNQPQHF. The CDR3 nucleotides read TGTGCCAGCACCTCGACAGTTAGCAATCAGCCCCAGCATTTT. This sequence joins TRBV2 and TRBJ1-5; a possible D gene is TRBD1 (5 bases). The CDR3 totals 14 residues. Germline-derived CDR1 and CDR2 are SNHLY and FYNNEI. Trimming stripped 7 bases from V and 0 bases from J, with 10 bases between. The full variable domain, in which reference TRBV2 and TRBJ1-5 provide the parts outside the CDR3, is EPEVTQTPSHQVTQMGQEVILRCVPISNHLYFYWYRQILGQKVEFLVSFYNNEISEKSEIFDDQFSVERPDGSNFTLKIRSTKLEDSAMYFCASTSTVSNQPQHFGDGTRLSIL.

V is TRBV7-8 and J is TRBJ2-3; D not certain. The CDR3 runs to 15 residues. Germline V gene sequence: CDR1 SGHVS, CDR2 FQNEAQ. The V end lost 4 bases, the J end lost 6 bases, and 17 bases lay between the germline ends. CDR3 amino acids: CASSSGVRLSDTQYF. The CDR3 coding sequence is TGTGCCAGCAGCTCGGGCGTTAGATTATCCGATACGCAGTATTTT. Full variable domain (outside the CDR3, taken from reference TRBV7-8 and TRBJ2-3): GAGVSQSPRYKVAKRGQDVALRCDPISGHVSLFWYQQALGQGPEFLTYFQNEAQLDKSGLPSDRFFAERPEGSVSTLKIQRTQQEDSAVYLCASSSGVRLSDTQYFGPGTRLTVL.

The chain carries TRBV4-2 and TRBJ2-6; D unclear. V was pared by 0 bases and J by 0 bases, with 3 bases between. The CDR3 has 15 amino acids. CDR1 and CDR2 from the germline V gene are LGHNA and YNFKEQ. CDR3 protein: CASSQEYSGANVLTF. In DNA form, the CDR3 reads TGTGCCAGCAGCCAAGAGTACTCTGGGGCCAACGTCCTGACTTTC.

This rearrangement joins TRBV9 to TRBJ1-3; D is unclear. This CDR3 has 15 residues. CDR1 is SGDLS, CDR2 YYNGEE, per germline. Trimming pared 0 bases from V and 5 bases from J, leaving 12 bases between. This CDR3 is CASSVEEGGRNTIYF. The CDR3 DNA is TGTGCCAGCAGCGTAGAGGAGGGTGGCAGAAACACCATATATTTT.

Here the CDR3 reads CATTRTGDNEQYF. For the CDR3, the DNA is TGTGCCACCACCCGGACAGGGGATAACGAGCAGTACTTC. The rearrangement joins TRBV15 to TRBJ2-7, with 9 bases identical to TRBD1. With 7 bases clipped from V and 5 bases from J, the junction kept 6 bases outside the gene matches. This CDR3 has 13 residues. Germline V gene sequence: CDR1 LNHNV, CDR2 YYDKDF (reference sequence).

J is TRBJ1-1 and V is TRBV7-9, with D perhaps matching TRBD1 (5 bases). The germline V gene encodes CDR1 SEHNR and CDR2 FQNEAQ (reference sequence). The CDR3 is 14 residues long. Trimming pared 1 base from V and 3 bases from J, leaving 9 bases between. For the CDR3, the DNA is TGTGCCAGCAGCTTAGGACAGAGATACACTGAAGCTTTCTTT. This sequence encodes CASSLGQRYTEAFF.

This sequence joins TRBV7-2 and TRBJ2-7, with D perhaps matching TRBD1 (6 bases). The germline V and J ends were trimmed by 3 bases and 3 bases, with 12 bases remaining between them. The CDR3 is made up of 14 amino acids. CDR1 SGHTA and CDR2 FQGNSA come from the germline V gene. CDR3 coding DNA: TGTGCCAGCAGCTTTTCTCCGGGACACTACGAGCAGTACTTC. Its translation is CASSFSPGHYEQYF.

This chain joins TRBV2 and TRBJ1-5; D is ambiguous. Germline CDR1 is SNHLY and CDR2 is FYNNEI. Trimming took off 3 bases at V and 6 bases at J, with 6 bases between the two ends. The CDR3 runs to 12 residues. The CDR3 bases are TGTGCCAGCAGTGATACGGGTCAGCCCCAGCATTTT. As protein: CASSDTGQPQHF.

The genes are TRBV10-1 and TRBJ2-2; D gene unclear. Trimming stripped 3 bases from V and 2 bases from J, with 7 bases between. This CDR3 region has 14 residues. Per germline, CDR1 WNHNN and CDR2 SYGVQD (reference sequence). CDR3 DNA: TGCGCCAGCAGTGATAACAGAAACACCGGGGAGCTGTTTTTT. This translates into CASSDNRNTGELFF.

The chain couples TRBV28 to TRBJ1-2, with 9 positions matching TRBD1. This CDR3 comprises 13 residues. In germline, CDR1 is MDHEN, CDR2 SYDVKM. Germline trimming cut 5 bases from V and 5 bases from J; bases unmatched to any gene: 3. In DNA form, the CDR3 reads TGTGCCAGCAGTCCGGGGACAGGGTATGGCTACACCTTC. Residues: CASSPGTGYGYTF.

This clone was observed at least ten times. The CDR3 spells CASSQDPETPYNEQFF. In DNA form, the CDR3 reads TGTGCCAGCAGCCAAGATCCGGAGACCCCTTACAATGAGCAGTTCTTC. This rearrangement joins TRBV4-2 to TRBJ2-1; D unresolved. Germline V gene sequence: CDR1 LGHNA, CDR2 YNFKEQ. This CDR3 spans 16 amino acids. The ends were cut back, 0 bases at V and 4 bases at J, with 13 bases in the middle.

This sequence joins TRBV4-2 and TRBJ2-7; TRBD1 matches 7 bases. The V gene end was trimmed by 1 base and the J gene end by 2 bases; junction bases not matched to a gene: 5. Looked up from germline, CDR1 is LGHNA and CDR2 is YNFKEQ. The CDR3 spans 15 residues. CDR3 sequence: CASSQGEGGAYEQYF. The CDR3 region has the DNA TGTGCCAGCAGCCAAGGAGAAGGGGGCGCCTACGAGCAGTACTTC.

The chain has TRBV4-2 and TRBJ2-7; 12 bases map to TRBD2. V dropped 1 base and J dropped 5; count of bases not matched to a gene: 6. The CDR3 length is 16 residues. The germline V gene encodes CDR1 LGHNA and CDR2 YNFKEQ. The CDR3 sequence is CASSQVPLAGGHEQYF. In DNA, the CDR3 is TGTGCCAGCAGCCAAGTCCCACTAGCGGGGGGCCACGAGCAGTACTTC.

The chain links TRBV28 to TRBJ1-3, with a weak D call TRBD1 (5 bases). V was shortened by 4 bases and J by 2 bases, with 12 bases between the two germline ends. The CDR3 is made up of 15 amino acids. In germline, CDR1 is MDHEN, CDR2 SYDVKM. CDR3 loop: CASSSVDSPGNTIYF. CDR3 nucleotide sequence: TGTGCCAGCAGTTCTGTAGACAGTCCTGGAAACACCATATATTTT.

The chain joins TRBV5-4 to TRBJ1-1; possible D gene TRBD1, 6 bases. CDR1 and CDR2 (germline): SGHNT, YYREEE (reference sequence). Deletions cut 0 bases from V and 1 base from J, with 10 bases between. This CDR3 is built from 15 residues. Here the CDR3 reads CASSLEPTGNTEAFF. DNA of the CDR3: TGTGCCAGCAGCTTGGAACCGACAGGGAACACTGAAGCTTTCTTT.

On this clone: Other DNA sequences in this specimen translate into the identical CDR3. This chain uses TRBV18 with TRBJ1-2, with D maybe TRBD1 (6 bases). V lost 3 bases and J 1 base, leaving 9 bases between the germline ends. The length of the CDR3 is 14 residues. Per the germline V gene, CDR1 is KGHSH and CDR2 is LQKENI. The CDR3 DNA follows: TGTGCCAGCTCACCGGGACAAAATAACTATGGCTACACCTTC. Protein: CASSPGQNNYGYTF.

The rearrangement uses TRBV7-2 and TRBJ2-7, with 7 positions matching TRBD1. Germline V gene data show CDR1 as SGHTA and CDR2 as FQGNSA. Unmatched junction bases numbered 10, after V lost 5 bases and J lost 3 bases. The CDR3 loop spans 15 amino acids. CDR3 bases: TGTGCCAGCAGCCACAAGGGGGCAGGGGGCTACGAGCAGTACTTC. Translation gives CASSHKGAGGYEQYF.

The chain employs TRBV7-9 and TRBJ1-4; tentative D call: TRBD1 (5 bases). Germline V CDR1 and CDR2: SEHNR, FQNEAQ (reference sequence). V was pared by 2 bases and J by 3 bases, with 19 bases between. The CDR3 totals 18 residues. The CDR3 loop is CASSLIPTTTDPNEKLFF. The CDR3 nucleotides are TGTGCCAGCAGCTTAATCCCCACGACGACAGACCCTAATGAAAAACTGTTTTTT.

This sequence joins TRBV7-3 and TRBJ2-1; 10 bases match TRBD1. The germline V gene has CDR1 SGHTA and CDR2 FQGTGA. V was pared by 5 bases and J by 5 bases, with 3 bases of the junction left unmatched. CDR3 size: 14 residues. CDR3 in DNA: TGTGCCAGCAGCGGGGGACAGGGGAACAATGAGCAGTTCTTC. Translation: CASSGGQGNNEQFF.

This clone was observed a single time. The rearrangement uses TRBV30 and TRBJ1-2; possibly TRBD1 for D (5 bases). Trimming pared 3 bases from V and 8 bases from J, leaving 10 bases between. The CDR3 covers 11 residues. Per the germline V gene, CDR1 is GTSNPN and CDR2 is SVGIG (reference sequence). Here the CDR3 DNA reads TGTGCCTGGAGGGGGACTTGGGGCTACACCTTC. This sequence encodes CAWRGTWGYTF. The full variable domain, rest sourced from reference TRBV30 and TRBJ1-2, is SQTIHQWPATLVQPVGSPLSLECTVEGTSNPNLYWYRQAAGRGLQLLFYSVGIGQISSEVPQNLSASRPQDRQFILSSKKLLLSDSGFYLCAWRGTWGYTFGSGTRLTVV.

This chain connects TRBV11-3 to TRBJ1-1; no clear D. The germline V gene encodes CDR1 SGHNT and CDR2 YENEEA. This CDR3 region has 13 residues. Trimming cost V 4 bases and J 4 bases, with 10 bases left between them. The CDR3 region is CASSSGVVTEAFF. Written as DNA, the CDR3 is TGTGCCAGCAGCTCAGGTGTGGTCACTGAAGCTTTCTTT.

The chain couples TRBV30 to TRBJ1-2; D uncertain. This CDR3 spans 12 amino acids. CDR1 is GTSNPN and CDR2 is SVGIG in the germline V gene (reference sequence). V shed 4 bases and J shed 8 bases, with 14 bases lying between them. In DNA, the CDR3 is TGTGCCTGGAACCAGAATGACGAAGGCTACACCTTC. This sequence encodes CAWNQNDEGYTF.

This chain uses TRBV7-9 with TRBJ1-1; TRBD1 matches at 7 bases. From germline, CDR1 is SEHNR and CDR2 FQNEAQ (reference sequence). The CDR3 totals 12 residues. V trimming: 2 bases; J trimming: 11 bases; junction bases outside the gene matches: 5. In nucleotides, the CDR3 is TGTGCCAGCAGCTTAACCCTGACAGGGGCTTTCTTT. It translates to CASSLTLTGAFF.

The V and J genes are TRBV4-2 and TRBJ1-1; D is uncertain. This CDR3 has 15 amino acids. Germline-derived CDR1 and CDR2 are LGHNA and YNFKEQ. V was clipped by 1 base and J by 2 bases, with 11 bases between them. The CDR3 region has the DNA TGTGCCAGCAGCCAAGGGCTTTTAGGTAACACTGAAGCTTTCTTT. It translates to CASSQGLLGNTEAFF.

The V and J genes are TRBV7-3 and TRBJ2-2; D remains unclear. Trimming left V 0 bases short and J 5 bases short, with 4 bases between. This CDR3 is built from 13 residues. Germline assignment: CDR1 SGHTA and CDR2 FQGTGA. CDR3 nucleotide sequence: TGTGCCAGCAGCTTAACAGGGACCGGGGAGCTGTTTTTT. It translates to CASSLTGTGELFF.

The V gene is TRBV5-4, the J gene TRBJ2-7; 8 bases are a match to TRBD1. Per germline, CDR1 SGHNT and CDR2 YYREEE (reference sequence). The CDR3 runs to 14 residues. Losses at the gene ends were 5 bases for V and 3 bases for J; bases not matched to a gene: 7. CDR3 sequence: CASRGQADNYEQYF. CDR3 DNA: TGTGCCAGCAGGGGACAGGCTGATAACTACGAGCAGTACTTC.

As DNA, the CDR3 is TGTGCCAGCAGCCCCAGTCCCAATCAGCCCCAGCATTTT. Amino acids: CASSPSPNQPQHF. V gene TRBV6-6 combines with J gene TRBJ1-5; no clear D gene. The CDR3 sequence is 13 residues long. Germline V gene data show CDR1 as MNHNY and CDR2 as SVGAGI (reference sequence). Between the trimmed V and J ends, which lost 6 bases and 3 bases, there was a span of 9 bases.

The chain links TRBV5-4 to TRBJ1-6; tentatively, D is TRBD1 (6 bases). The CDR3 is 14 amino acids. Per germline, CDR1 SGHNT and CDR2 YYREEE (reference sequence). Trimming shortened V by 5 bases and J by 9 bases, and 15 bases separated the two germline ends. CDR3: CASRGQLMGSPLHF. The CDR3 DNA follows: TGTGCCAGCAGAGGACAGCTTATGGGTTCACCCCTCCACTTT. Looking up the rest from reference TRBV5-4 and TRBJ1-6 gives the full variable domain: ETGVTQSPTHLIKTRGQQVTLRCSSQSGHNTVSWYQQALGQGPQFIFQYYREEENGRGNFPPRFSGLQFPNYSSELNVNALELDDSALYLCASRGQLMGSPLHFGNGTRLTVT.

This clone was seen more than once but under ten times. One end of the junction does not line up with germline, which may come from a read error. CDR3 protein: CASSVGGENSLHF. For the CDR3, the DNA is TGTGCCAGCAGCGTAGGTGGGGAGAACAGCCTTCACTTC. The J gene is TRBJ1-2, the V gene TRBV9; D remains unclear. This CDR3 spans 13 amino acids. CDR1 and CDR2 from the germline V gene are SGDLS and YYNGEE.

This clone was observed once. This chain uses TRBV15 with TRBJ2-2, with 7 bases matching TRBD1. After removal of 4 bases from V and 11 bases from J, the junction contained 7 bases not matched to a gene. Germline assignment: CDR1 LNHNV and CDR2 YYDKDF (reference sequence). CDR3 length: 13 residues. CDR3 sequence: CATSKGAAPELFF. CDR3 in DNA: TGTGCCACCAGCAAGGGGGCGGCGCCAGAGCTGTTTTTT.

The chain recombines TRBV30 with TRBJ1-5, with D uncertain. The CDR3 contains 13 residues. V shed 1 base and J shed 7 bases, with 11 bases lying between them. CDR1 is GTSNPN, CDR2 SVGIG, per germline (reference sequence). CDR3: CAWSASREQPQHF. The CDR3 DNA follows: TGTGCCTGGAGTGCATCGAGGGAACAGCCCCAGCATTTT.